A single sample gave rise to the 11 T cell receptor beta chains below, sequenced in a study of cytomegalovirus exposure and HLA in healthy donors. The PCR ran on 60 Vbeta and 13 Jbeta primers. Method: immunoSEQ multiplex PCR; TCRdb's copy keeps in-frame clones and lacks some. The sample holds 150,000 to 200,000 clones, roughly 84% seen once. The material sequenced was PBMCs. The receptors derive from a boy between 2 and 10 years old in good health and CMV-seronegative.

This chain connects TRBV4-1 to TRBJ2-3; 11 nucleotides agree with TRBD2. Germline V gives CDR1 MGHRA, CDR2 YSYEKL. With 0 bases clipped from V and 0 bases from J, the junction kept 14 bases outside the gene matches. The CDR3 extends over 21 amino acids. The CDR3 region is CASSQEGLSGRAFFSTDTQYF. DNA of the CDR3: TGCGCCAGCAGCCAAGAAGGACTTAGCGGGAGGGCCTTTTTTAGCACAGATACGCAGTATTTT.

This clone came up once. This chain joins TRBV30 and TRBJ2-7, with D possibly TRBD1 on 5 matching bases. Trimming left V 0 bases short and J 0 bases short, with 12 bases between. CDR3 length: 15 amino acids. The germline gives CDR1 GTSNPN, CDR2 SVGIG (reference sequence). CDR3 residues: CAWSVGTDSSYEQYF. In DNA form, the CDR3 reads TGTGCCTGGAGTGTTGGAACCGACAGCTCCTACGAGCAGTACTTC. The full variable domain, completed using reference TRBV30 and TRBJ2-7, is SQTIHQWPATLVQPVGSPLSLECTVEGTSNPNLYWYRQAAGRGLQLLFYSVGIGQISSEVPQNLSASRPQDRQFILSSKKLLLSDSGFYLCAWSVGTDSSYEQYFGPGTRLTVT.

V usage is TRBV7-6 and J usage is TRBJ2-7; 8 nucleotides line up with TRBD1. This CDR3 is built from 18 residues. The V gene's germline CDR1 is SGHVS and CDR2 FNYEAQ. Germline trimming cut 6 bases from V and 2 bases from J; bases unmatched to any gene: 18. The CDR3 DNA follows: TGTGCCAGCAGTCTAGAAAGGGGGACAGGATTCTCAACCTACGAGCAGTACTTC. Translating it yields CASSLERGTGFSTYEQYF.

This clone appeared once. The rearrangement joins TRBV2 to TRBJ1-5, with a weak D call TRBD1 (5 bases). Germline V gene lookup returns CDR1 SNHLY and CDR2 FYNNEI. The CDR3 spans 16 residues. Trimming shortened V by 2 bases and J by 5 bases, and 16 bases separated the two germline ends. The CDR3 nucleotides are TGTGCCAGCAGTGAACAAGCGCCGGGGGTGGATCAGCCCCAGCATTTT. Amino acid sequence: CASSEQAPGVDQPQHF. Together with reference TRBV2 and TRBJ1-5, the CDR3 gives the full variable domain: EPEVTQTPSHQVTQMGQEVILRCVPISNHLYFYWYRQILGQKVEFLVSFYNNEISEKSEIFDDQFSVERPDGSNFTLKIRSTKLEDSAMYFCASSEQAPGVDQPQHFGDGTRLSIL.

The J gene is TRBJ1-3, the V gene TRBV7-9; possibly TRBD1 for D (6 bases). Trimming stripped 5 bases from V and 0 bases from J, with 17 bases between. The germline V gene encodes CDR1 SEHNR and CDR2 FQNEAQ (reference sequence). The CDR3 contains 17 residues. CDR3 amino acids: CASSRQTGLVSGNTIYF. The DNA of the CDR3 is TGTGCCAGCAGCCGTCAAACAGGGCTAGTCTCTGGAAACACCATATATTTT.

The chain is built from TRBV5-8 and TRBJ1-5; perhaps TRBD1 as D (6 bases). Germline CDR1 and CDR2: SGHTS and YDEGEE. Trimming stripped 4 bases from V and 0 bases from J, with 14 bases between. CDR3 length: 16 residues. The CDR3 here is CASSAMGGHSNQPQHF. In DNA form, the CDR3 reads TGTGCCAGCAGCGCGATGGGGGGGCATAGCAATCAGCCCCAGCATTTT.

The chain employs TRBV30 and TRBJ1-1; D not resolved. The CDR3 is 13 amino acids. The V end lost 4 bases, the J end lost 3 bases, and 12 bases lay between the germline ends. Germline CDR1 is GTSNPN and CDR2 is SVGIG (reference sequence). The CDR3 loop is CAWTRELYTEAFF. CDR3 nucleotides: TGTGCCTGGACACGGGAGTTATACACTGAAGCTTTCTTT.

This clone was picked up one time. The chain carries TRBV6-5 and TRBJ2-2; 7 positions agree with TRBD1. CDR1 is MNHEY and CDR2 is SVGAGI in the germline V gene. V dropped 7 bases and J dropped 4; count of bases not matched to a gene: 6. CDR3 length equals 14 residues. The CDR3 loop reads CASTRDSLTGELFF. Written as DNA, the CDR3 is TGTGCCAGCACCCGGGACAGTCTCACCGGGGAGCTGTTTTTT.

The chain carries TRBV13 and TRBJ2-7; the D gene is possibly TRBD1 (5 bases). V lost 6 bases to trimming and J lost 5 bases, with 17 bases between them. The CDR3 covers 14 residues. Germline assignment: CDR1 PRHDT and CDR2 FYEKMQ (reference sequence). CDR3 amino acids: CASSSNLGVNEQYF. CDR3 sequence (DNA): TGTGCCAGCAGTTCTAATCTAGGGGTCAACGAGCAGTACTTC.

The chain couples TRBV5-3 to TRBJ2-2; 11 bases map to TRBD2. TRBV5-3 is sorted into the ORF group, with uncertain function. This CDR3 contains 16 residues. V shed 0 bases and J 4 bases; nucleotides not matched to a gene: 2. CDR3 bases: TGTGCCAGAAGCTTGGGCCTAGCGGGAGGCACCGGGGAGCTGTTTTTT. This gives the protein CARSLGLAGGTGELFF.

The chain employs TRBV4-1 and TRBJ2-5; TRBD2 agrees at 10 bases. After removal of 1 base from V and 3 bases from J, the junction contained 2 bases not matched to a gene. CDR1 is MGHRA and CDR2 is YSYEKL in the germline V gene. This CDR3 contains 15 residues. The CDR3 protein is CASSQGLAGEETQYF. CDR3 coding DNA: TGCGCCAGCAGCCAAGGACTAGCGGGTGAAGAGACCCAGTACTTC.